This TCR beta chain emerged from a study of OX40 agonist ivuxolimab in advanced cancers. The wider study: Patients in the trial were receiving intravenous ivuxolimab every 2 weeks, at doses of 0.01 to 10 mg/kg.

Study results and limitations: Relative to CD4+ cells, CD8+ T cells on average had more expanded clones. Some of the lowest clonal expansion was seen in partial responders at 0.1-3.0 mg/kg. Doses of 0.1 to 3.0 mg/kg were accompanied by clonal expansion of CD4+ and CD8+ blood T cells by week 6.

About this clone: What it binds is unknown.

Assay: immunoSEQ multiplex PCR; the TCRdb copy retains only in-frame clones and omits some. The sample consists of about 60,000 clones, roughly 89% of them appearing once. The CDR3 contains 15 residues. Looked up from germline, CDR1 is SNHLY and CDR2 is FYNNEI. Trimming took 3 bases from V and 7 from J, leaving 15 bases between them. Specimen: CD4+ or CD8+ T cells sorted from blood, collected in a trial of the OX40 agonist ivuxolimab. The J gene is TRBJ1-4, the V gene TRBV2; a weak D match, TRBD1 (5 bases). The sequence was obtained from an adult with an advanced solid tumor such as melanoma, head and neck, liver or kidney cancer. CDR3 DNA: TGTGCCAGCAGTGAGTTCGGAGGGAGGGGTGAAAAACTGTTTTTT. Translating it yields CASSEFGGRGEKLFF.